The 8 T cell receptor beta chains below all came from one sample that was sequenced in a study of cytomegalovirus exposure and HLA in healthy donors. Researchers ran the PCR with 60 Vbeta and 13 Jbeta primers. The repertoire was sequenced with immunoSEQ multiplex PCR; TCRdb's copy has only in-frame clones and lacks some. The sample records fewer than 250,000 clones, 60% to 80% being singletons. Sequenced: PBMCs. Every receptor here comes from a woman between 18 and 29 years old in good health and CMV-seronegative.

This rearrangement joins TRBV14 to TRBJ2-3, with TRBD2 as a possible D gene (6 bases). Germline V gives CDR1 SGHDN, CDR2 FVKESK. The CDR3 extends over 13 amino acids. V lost 0 bases, J lost 9 bases, and 10 bases lay in between. DNA of the CDR3: TGTGCCAGCAGCCAAGATACCGGAGGGACGCAGTATTTT. Its translation is CASSQDTGGTQYF.

This clone was seen a handful of times. The chain has TRBV5-1 and TRBJ2-5; 7 nucleotides align to TRBD2. The ends lost 4 bases at V and 5 bases at J; junction bases unmatched: 11. This CDR3 has 15 amino acids. The germline CDR1 and CDR2 sequences are SGHRS and YFSETQ. The CDR3 is CASSVGTVGGETQYF. The CDR3 nucleotides read TGCGCCAGCAGCGTAGGTACAGTCGGGGGGGAGACCCAGTACTTC.

The gene calls are TRBV25-1 and TRBJ1-2; TRBD1 is a possible D gene (6 bases). The germline V gene encodes CDR1 MGHDK and CDR2 SYGVNS. V lost 7 bases to trimming and J lost 6 bases, with 15 bases between them. The length of the CDR3 is 13 residues. The CDR3 here is CASKTGHSDGYTF. Here the CDR3 DNA reads TGTGCCAGCAAGACAGGTCACAGCGATGGCTACACCTTC.

The chain uses TRBV21-1 and TRBJ1-5. TRBV21-1 is listed as a pseudogene. The CDR3 covers 15 residues. The CDR3 DNA reads TGTGCCAGGGAGGGAGACAGTTATAGCAATCAGCCCCAGCATTTT. Translated, it gives CAREGDSYSNQPQHF.

This clone was counted a few times. The chain employs TRBV28 and TRBJ1-1; TRBD1 is a possible D gene (6 bases). V was shortened by 6 bases and J by 4 bases, with 12 bases between the two germline ends. Germline V gene lookup returns CDR1 MDHEN and CDR2 SYDVKM. This CDR3 region has 13 residues. CDR3 in DNA: TGTGCCAGCAGCAGACGGACAGTCACTGAAGCTTTCTTT. This sequence encodes CASSRRTVTEAFF.

The chain has TRBV28 and TRBJ1-4, with a tentative D call TRBD1 (5 bases). V lost 6 bases and J lost 7, with 18 bases in between. Germline assignment: CDR1 MDHEN and CDR2 SYDVKM. The CDR3 is 15 amino acids. CDR3 amino acids: CASRGGPSGGEKLFF. The CDR3 nucleotides are TGTGCCAGCAGGGGGGGACCGTCCGGAGGTGAAAAACTGTTTTTT.

The genes are TRBV10-2 and TRBJ1-1, with TRBD1 identical over 7 bases. J was trimmed by 7 bases and V by 4 bases; bases with no gene match: 15. Germline lookup yields CDR1 WSHSY and CDR2 SAAADI. The CDR3 is 16 residues long. DNA for the CDR3: TGCGCCAGCAGTGGGCCAACCCCCACAGGGGCCGGTGAAGCTTTCTTT. Its translation: CASSGPTPTGAGEAFF.

The V gene is TRBV7-8, the J gene TRBJ2-7; D is possibly TRBD1 (5 bases). The CDR3 has 14 amino acids. Trimming stripped 1 base from V and 4 bases from J, with 11 bases between. Germline values: CDR1 SGHVS, CDR2 FQNEAQ. The CDR3 DNA reads as TGTGCCAGCAGCTTAGTGCAGGCAGGGTACGAGCAGTACTTC. Amino acids: CASSLVQAGYEQYF.